This T cell receptor (beta chain) was sequenced for a study of blood T cell repertoires in COVID-19. Study information: Samples of COVID-19 (acute and convalescent) were obtained from the United States, Italy and Spain. Sample material is recorded as cDNA or gDNA derived from T cells, B-cell-depleted T cells, or PBMCs.

Per germline, CDR1 SGHRS and CDR2 YFSETQ. Trimming at V came to 4 bases and at J to 5 bases, leaving 3 bases not matched to a gene. CDR3 length: 15 amino acids. Details on this clone: Other DNA sequences in the sample encode the same CDR3.

Authors' processing steps: For nucleated cells, counts were estimated from reference gene primer amplification. This table comes from immunoSEQ multiplex PCR, and its TCRdb copy is limited to in-frame clones, with some not included. The DNA was the basis for D and trimming; V, J and clone size are from that table. The sample consists of about 190,000 clones, more than 70% of them appearing once. Source material: peripheral blood. The TCR originated in a human donor in a cohort sampled during active COVID-19. V is TRBV5-1 and J is TRBJ2-5; TRBD2 matches at 15 bases. For the CDR3, the DNA is TGCGCCAGCAGCCCGGGGACTAGCGGGGGGGAGACCCAGTACTTC. This sequence encodes CASSPGTSGGETQYF. The variable domain in full, completed from reference TRBV5-1 and TRBJ2-5, reads KAGVTQTPRYLIKTRGQQVTLSCSPISGHRSVSWYQQTPGQGLQFLFEYFSETQRNKGNFPGRFSGRQFSNSRSEMNVSTLELGDSALYLCASSPGTSGGETQYFGPGTRLLVL.